The 27 T cell receptor beta chains listed next were all sequenced from one sample in a study of OX40 agonist ivuxolimab in advanced cancers. Data came from immunoSEQ multiplex PCR; TCRdb stores just in-frame clones and leaves some out. The table has about 110,000 clones, about nine tenths seen once; the top ten hold roughly 0.5%. Source: CD4+ or CD8+ T cells sorted from blood, taken in a trial of the OX40 agonist ivuxolimab. These TCRs come from an adult with an advanced solid tumor such as melanoma, head and neck, liver or kidney cancer.

The chain recombines TRBV18 with TRBJ1-2; a possible D gene is TRBD1 (5 bases). The ends were cut back, 6 bases at V and 6 bases at J, with 17 bases in the middle. The CDR3 length is 14 residues. The germline gives CDR1 KGHSH, CDR2 LQKENI. CDR3 sequence reads: CASSVSRAGNGYTF. The CDR3 region has the DNA TGTGCCAGCTCCGTGTCGAGGGCAGGGAATGGCTACACCTTC.

The chain combines TRBV2 with TRBJ1-6; D may be TRBD1 (6 bases). V was pared by 3 bases and J by 12 bases, with 12 bases between. The CDR3 covers 13 residues. CDR1 is SNHLY and CDR2 is FYNNEI in the germline V gene. Written as DNA, the CDR3 is TGTGCCAGCAGTGAGACAGGATGGGTACCCCTCCACTTT. Amino acids: CASSETGWVPLHF.

The chain uses TRBV29-1 and TRBJ1-2; D is perhaps TRBD1 (5 bases). V lost 6 bases, J lost 4 bases, and 24 bases lay in between. Per germline, CDR1 SQVTM and CDR2 ANQGSEA. The CDR3 is 16 residues long. This CDR3 reads CSVETTAGRATYGYTF. CDR3 bases: TGCAGCGTGGAGACAACGGCGGGCAGGGCCACCTATGGCTACACCTTC.

The chain employs TRBV28 and TRBJ1-5; TRBD1 matches 7 bases. CDR1 and CDR2 (germline): MDHEN, SYDVKM. There are 17 residues in the CDR3. Trimming cost V 6 bases and J 1 base; bases outside gene matches: 12. The CDR3 sequence is CASSIGTDGSSNQPQHF. CDR3 nucleotides: TGTGCCAGCAGCATCGGGACAGACGGATCGAGCAATCAGCCCCAGCATTTT.

This chain joins TRBV2 and TRBJ1-5; D unresolved. The CDR3 length is 13 residues. Per the germline V gene, CDR1 is SNHLY and CDR2 is FYNNEI. Trimming removed 1 base at V and 7 bases at J, with 8 bases between. The CDR3 here is CASSEGSWQPQHF. CDR3 DNA: TGTGCCAGCAGTGAAGGGAGCTGGCAGCCCCAGCATTTT.

The chain carries TRBV7-8 and TRBJ1-5; no reliable D call. V lost 3 bases to trimming and J lost 3 bases, with 18 bases between them. There are 17 residues in the CDR3. The V gene's germline CDR1 is SGHVS and CDR2 FQNEAQ. CDR3 sequence: CASSFSQQRRPNQPQHF. CDR3 nucleotide sequence: TGTGCCAGCAGCTTTTCCCAACAGCGAAGACCCAATCAGCCCCAGCATTTT.

The rearrangement uses TRBV7-2 and TRBJ2-7, with D possibly matching TRBD1 (6 bases). This CDR3 has 13 amino acids. V lost 7 bases and J 2 bases, leaving 12 bases between the germline ends. Germline V lookup: CDR1 SGHTA, CDR2 FQGNSA. CDR3 nucleotides: TGTGCCAGCAAGGGGCAGGGGCCCTACGAGCAGTACTTC. As protein: CASKGQGPYEQYF. The full variable domain, with the rest looked up from reference TRBV7-2 and TRBJ2-7, is GAGVSQSPSNKVTEKGKDVELRCDPISGHTALYWYRQSLGQGLEFLIYFQGNSAPDKSGLPSDRFSAERTGGSVSTLTIQRTQQEDSAVYLCASKGQGPYEQYFGPGTRLTVT.

This clone appeared once. The gene calls are TRBV30 and TRBJ1-1; 7 bases are shared with TRBD1. The CDR3 spans 13 residues. The germline CDR1 and CDR2 sequences are GTSNPN and SVGIG (reference sequence). J gave up 1 base and V 1 base, and 0 bases lay outside the gene matches. CDR3 nucleotide sequence: TGTGCCTGGAGTGGGACAGGGAACACTGAAGCTTTCTTT. Amino acid sequence: CAWSGTGNTEAFF. Drawing the rest from reference TRBV30 and TRBJ1-1, the complete variable domain is SQTIHQWPATLVQPVGSPLSLECTVEGTSNPNLYWYRQAAGRGLQLLFYSVGIGQISSEVPQNLSASRPQDRQFILSSKKLLLSDSGFYLCAWSGTGNTEAFFGQGTRLTVV.

In regard to this clone: Other DNA sequences in the same sample also yield this CDR3. The V gene is TRBV5-1, the J gene TRBJ1-4; D remains unclear. V lost 1 base to trimming and J lost 0 bases, with 7 bases between them. This CDR3 has 15 residues. Germline CDR1 reads SGHRS; CDR2 reads YFSETQ. The CDR3 loop is CASSLSGATNEKLFF. The CDR3 DNA is TGCGCCAGCAGCTTGAGCGGTGCAACTAATGAAAAACTGTTTTTT.

The chain has TRBV18 and TRBJ2-1, with 7 bases aligning to TRBD2. The CDR3 sequence is 15 residues long. V trimming: 8 bases; J trimming: 2 bases; junction bases outside the gene matches: 9. CDR1 and CDR2 (germline): KGHSH, LQKENI. In DNA form, the CDR3 reads TGTGCCAGCGCATTCCGGGCGGGGGCCTACAATGAGCAGTTCTTC. Its translation: CASAFRAGAYNEQFF.

With regard to this clone: Within the sample, other DNA sequences also encode this same CDR3. The V and J genes are TRBV7-9 and TRBJ2-5, with no clear D. V lost 0 bases, J lost 3 bases, and 2 bases lay in between. This CDR3 contains 12 residues. Germline CDR1 SEHNR, CDR2 FQNEAQ (reference sequence). The CDR3 DNA reads as TGTGCCAGCAGCTTAGCAGAAGAGACCCAGTACTTC. Its translation is CASSLAEETQYF.

J is TRBJ1-1 and V is TRBV18; weak D call: TRBD1 (6 bases). In germline, CDR1 is KGHSH, CDR2 LQKENI. With 3 bases removed from V and 1 base from J, the gap between germline ends came to 9 bases. The CDR3 is 14 amino acids. The CDR3 DNA reads TGTGCCAGCTCACCTCGGACAGCGAACACTGAAGCTTTCTTT. Its translation: CASSPRTANTEAFF.

The rearrangement uses TRBV29-1 and TRBJ2-7; 9 nucleotides line up with TRBD2. The CDR3 consists of 14 residues. The J segment lost 0 bases and the V segment lost 6 bases, leaving 6 bases of the junction unmatched. CDR1 and CDR2 (germline): SQVTM, ANQGSEA. The CDR3 nucleotides read TGCAGCGTATCCGGGACTAGCCTCTCCTACGAGCAGTACTTC. Protein sequence: CSVSGTSLSYEQYF.

This clone was found once. CDR3 bases: TGTGCCAGCAGCTTAGATCTCGGACTTTTAAACACCGGGGAGCTGTTTTTT. Its protein is CASSLDLGLLNTGELFF. This chain uses TRBV11-2 with TRBJ2-2; D may be TRBD2 (5 bases). The V end lost 0 bases, the J end lost 2 bases, and 13 bases lay between the germline ends. Looked up from germline, CDR1 is SGHAT and CDR2 is FQNNGV. The CDR3 extends over 17 amino acids.

The V gene is TRBV5-6, the J gene TRBJ1-3, with a weak D call TRBD1 (6 bases). The CDR3 spans 14 residues. Deletions cut 0 bases from V and 2 bases from J, with 6 bases between. CDR1 is SGHDT, CDR2 YYEEEE, per germline. The CDR3 region has the DNA TGTGCCAGCAGCTTGGACAGGGCTGGAAACACCATATATTTT. It codes for CASSLDRAGNTIYF.

This sequence joins TRBV4-1 and TRBJ2-6; 8 nucleotides match TRBD1. Germline CDR1 is MGHRA and CDR2 is YSYEKL. The trim removed 4 bases at V and 0 bases at J, leaving 5 bases unmatched. This CDR3 contains 17 residues. This chain's CDR3 is CASSLGRGLSGANVLTF. The CDR3, as DNA: TGCGCCAGCAGCCTTGGCAGGGGGCTCTCTGGGGCCAACGTCCTGACTTTC.

This chain links TRBV28 with TRBJ2-2; the D call may be TRBD1 or TRBD2 (5 bases each). The CDR3 runs to 14 residues. Germline V gene data show CDR1 as MDHEN and CDR2 as SYDVKM. V was shortened by 3 bases and J by 4 bases, with 9 bases between the two germline ends. The DNA of the CDR3 is TGTGCCAGCAGTTTTGGGGGAAGCACCGGGGAGCTGTTTTTT. Translated, it gives CASSFGGSTGELFF.

The genes are TRBV19 and TRBJ1-3, with D possibly TRBD1 on 6 matching bases. The V and J ends lost 6 bases and 2 bases respectively, with 11 bases between them. Germline CDR1 is LNHDA and CDR2 is SQIVND (reference sequence). CDR3 length equals 14 residues. The CDR3 DNA reads TGTGCCAGTAGCCTTACAGGGACTGGAAACACCATATATTTT. This gives the protein CASSLTGTGNTIYF.

The genes are TRBV7-3 and TRBJ1-4, with no clear D. V was cut by 3 bases and J by 3 bases, with 8 bases left in between. This CDR3 is 14 amino acids long. The germline CDR1 and CDR2 sequences are SGHTA and FQGTGA. The chain's CDR3 is CASSFSAANEKLFF. CDR3 sequence (DNA): TGTGCCAGCAGCTTCTCGGCGGCTAATGAAAAACTGTTTTTT. The full variable domain, its missing parts supplied by reference TRBV7-3 and TRBJ1-4, is GAGVSQTPSNKVTEKGKYVELRCDPISGHTALYWYRQSLGQGPEFLIYFQGTGAADDSGLPNDRFFAVRPEGSVSTLKIQRTERGDSAVYLCASSFSAANEKLFFGSGTQLSVL.

Comments on this clone: The junction does not match germline at one end; this may be a read error. The V gene is TRBV7-2, the J gene TRBJ2-3, with TRBD1 identical over 7 bases. The CDR3 has 16 amino acids. Per germline, CDR1 SGHTA and CDR2 FQGNSA. The CDR3 region has the DNA TGTGCCAGCAGTTTAGGGACAGTAATATCCACAGATACGCAGTATTTT. Translation gives CASSLGTVISTDTQYF.

This chain connects TRBV27 to TRBJ1-3; 7 bases are a match to TRBD1. Trimming took 5 bases from V and 0 from J; bases not matched to a gene: 1. This CDR3 spans 14 amino acids. Germline CDR1 and CDR2: MNHEY and SMNVEV (reference sequence). This CDR3 reads CASSTGASGNTIYF. As DNA, the CDR3 is TGTGCCAGCAGTACAGGGGCCTCTGGAAACACCATATATTTT.

The genes are TRBV7-2 and TRBJ1-4, with D possibly TRBD1 on 5 matching bases. Germline V gene sequence: CDR1 SGHTA, CDR2 FQGNSA. The CDR3 extends over 13 amino acids. Trimming took off 7 bases at V and 8 bases at J, with 14 bases between the two ends. The CDR3 bases are TGTGCCAGCAAGGGAGACAGTGTCGAAAAACTGTTTTTT. It yields the protein CASKGDSVEKLFF.

The chain employs TRBV7-2 and TRBJ2-3, with 11 bases matching TRBD2. V shed 5 bases, J shed 2 bases, and the junction held 3 bases outside the gene matches. The CDR3 has 15 residues. Germline CDR1 SGHTA, CDR2 FQGNSA. CDR3 in amino acids: CASSRLAGITDTQYF. The CDR3 bases are TGTGCCAGCAGCCGACTAGCGGGGATCACAGATACGCAGTATTTT.

The genes are TRBV5-6 and TRBJ2-2; TRBD1 is a possible D gene (5 bases). The CDR3 contains 15 residues. CDR1 is SGHDT, CDR2 YYEEEE, per germline. V was clipped by 6 bases and J by 0 bases, with 12 bases between them. This CDR3 is CASNRQLANTGELFF. The CDR3 coding sequence is TGTGCCAGCAACCGACAGTTAGCGAACACCGGGGAGCTGTTTTTT.

The chain recombines TRBV15 with TRBJ1-5; D is undetermined. This CDR3 contains 12 residues. CDR1 and CDR2 from the germline V gene are LNHNV and YYDKDF (reference sequence). Trimming left V 4 bases short and J 0 bases short, with 1 base between. CDR3 residues: CATSNSNQPQHF. The CDR3 DNA sequence: TGTGCCACCAGCAATAGCAATCAGCCCCAGCATTTT. Variable domain in full (rest from reference TRBV15 and TRBJ1-5): DAMVIQNPRYQVTQFGKPVTLSCSQTLNHNVMYWYQQKSSQAPKLLFHYYDKDFNNEADTPDNFQSRRPNTSFCFLDIRSPGLGDTAMYLCATSNSNQPQHFGDGTRLSIL.

This clone has a single count. The chain is built from TRBV9 and TRBJ1-5; D remains ambiguous. The CDR3 consists of 13 residues. V was clipped by 0 bases and J by 1 base, with 2 bases between them. Germline V CDR1 and CDR2: SGDLS, YYNGEE. The CDR3, as DNA: TGTGCCAGCAGCGTAGGCAGCAATCAGCCCCAGCATTTT. Translated: CASSVGSNQPQHF.

A single count supports this clone. V usage is TRBV2 and J usage is TRBJ2-2; perhaps TRBD2 as D (6 bases). The germline CDR1 and CDR2 sequences are SNHLY and FYNNEI. This CDR3 contains 15 residues. The CDR3, as DNA: TGTGCTTCCTCCCCGGAGGGCCCGAACACCGGGGAGCTGTTTTTT. Protein: CASSPEGPNTGELFF.